A single sample gave rise to the 26 T cell receptor beta chains below, sequenced in a study of human T cells and chemical hapten exposure. A single record per CDR3 protein comes from TCRdb applying MiXCR to the RACE reads. The repertoire holds 100,000 or so distinct CDR3 sequences, with more than 9.5% as singletons. The time point is: patch test 1, 2 weeks after DPC sensitization. Treatment in this sample: therapeutic diphenylcyclopropenone sensitization with weekly scalp DPC. The starting material was whole blood, obtained in connection with sensitization to the hapten diphenylcyclopropenone (DPC). These receptor sequences come from a woman aged 35 to 49 with alopecia areata. Some clones in this sample may be carry-over from other donors' samples.

The CDR3 DNA reads TGTGCCAGCAGCCGACTGTGGGCGGAGTCCTATAATTCACCCCTCCACTTT. Its protein product is CASSRLWAESYNSPLHF. The chain employs TRBV7-3 and TRBJ1-6; the D is unclear. The germline V and J ends were trimmed by 5 bases and 1 base, with 15 bases remaining between them. Germline CDR1 is SGHTA and CDR2 is FQGTGA. CDR3 length: 17 residues.

The chain employs TRBV4-3 and TRBJ2-7; D is undetermined. The germline gives CDR1 LGHNA, CDR2 YSLEER. CDR3 length: 13 residues. Trimming removed 3 bases at V and 5 bases at J, with 11 bases between. The CDR3 here is CASSHNLADEQYF. In DNA form, the CDR3 reads TGCGCCAGCAGCCACAATCTCGCGGACGAGCAGTACTTC.

This clonotype was seen ten or more times. The chain recombines TRBV29-1 with TRBJ2-7; no reliable D call. V lost 4 bases and J 9 bases, leaving 7 bases between the germline ends. Germline-derived CDR1 and CDR2 are SQVTM and ANQGSEA. The CDR3 extends over 9 amino acids. The CDR3 DNA sequence: TGCAGCGTTGCCCCAGGGCAGTACTTC. Protein product: CSVAPGQYF.

This clonotype appeared many times. This chain joins TRBV12-5 and TRBJ2-7, with 10 bases matching TRBD1. Trimming cost V 3 bases and J 5 bases; bases outside gene matches: 7. The germline CDR1 and CDR2 sequences are LGHNT and FRNRAP. CDR3 length: 15 amino acids. CDR3 in DNA: TGTGCTAGTGGTTTTTGGACAGGGGGTTTTCACGAGCAGTACTTC. As protein: CASGFWTGGFHEQYF.

This clonotype showed up many times. This chain uses TRBV30 with TRBJ2-3; 7 nucleotides align to TRBD2. The germline V gene has CDR1 GTSNPN and CDR2 SVGIG (reference sequence). Unmatched junction bases numbered 4, after V lost 0 bases and J lost 1 base. The CDR3 consists of 15 residues. CDR3 DNA sequence: TGTGCCTGGAGTGTTGCTAGCGGACGCACAGATACGCAGTATTTT. Residues: CAWSVASGRTDTQYF. Complete variable domain (other parts from reference TRBV30 and TRBJ2-3): SQTIHQWPATLVQPVGSPLSLECTVEGTSNPNLYWYRQAAGRGLQLLFYSVGIGQISSEVPQNLSASRPQDRQFILSSKKLLLSDSGFYLCAWSVASGRTDTQYFGPGTRLTVL.

This chain uses TRBV28 with TRBJ2-3, with D maybe TRBD1 (6 bases). This CDR3 has 14 residues. V was clipped by 4 bases and J by 2 bases, with 10 bases between them. The germline gives CDR1 MDHEN, CDR2 SYDVKM. The CDR3 DNA follows: TGTGCCAGCAGTTCCCGGGACACCACAGATACGCAGTATTTT. Translation gives CASSSRDTTDTQYF.

This clonotype was picked up many times. V is TRBV30 and J is TRBJ2-1; 13 bases are a match to TRBD2. V gave up 4 bases and J gave up 7 bases; unmatched junction bases: 7. This CDR3 contains 15 residues. Germline V gene data show CDR1 as GTSNPN and CDR2 as SVGIG (reference sequence). The CDR3 sequence is CAWTKGLAGPNEQFF. In nucleotides, the CDR3 is TGTGCCTGGACCAAGGGACTAGCGGGACCTAATGAGCAGTTCTTC.

In its sample, this clonotype was seen a few times. The DNA of the CDR3 is TGCAGTGCTAGAGATGTAAGGGACCAATCGACCGGGGCCAACGTCCTGACTTTC. It specifies CSARDVRDQSTGANVLTF. The V gene is TRBV20-1, the J gene TRBJ2-6; D possibly uses TRBD1 or TRBD2 (5 bases each). CDR3 size: 18 residues. Germline CDR1 and CDR2: DFQATT and SNEGSKA (reference sequence). V was cut by 0 bases and J by 4 bases, with 19 bases left in between.

The genes are TRBV7-9 and TRBJ1-6, with D hard to call. V was cut by 0 bases and J by 14 bases, with 11 bases left in between. Germline V gene lookup returns CDR1 SEHNR and CDR2 FQNEAQ (reference sequence). The CDR3 runs 13 residues. The CDR3 spells CASSLASLRALHF. The CDR3 DNA reads as TGTGCCAGCAGCTTAGCGTCCCTAAGGGCCCTCCACTTT.

This clonotype was found many times. CDR3 coding DNA: TGCAGTGCTAGAGATGGAAAGGGCTCTGGAAACACCATATATTTT. Translation gives CSARDGKGSGNTIYF. The chain employs TRBV20-1 and TRBJ1-3; D unresolved. The CDR3 runs to 15 residues. Germline CDR1 is DFQATT and CDR2 is SNEGSKA (reference sequence). V lost 0 bases and J 0 bases, leaving 9 bases between the germline ends.

This clonotype came up many times. The chain has TRBV7-6 and TRBJ2-2; the D gene is possibly TRBD1 (6 bases). Deletions cut 0 bases from V and 6 bases from J, with 14 bases between. Germline V gives CDR1 SGHVS, CDR2 FNYEAQ. This CDR3 is 16 amino acids long. CDR3 protein: CASSLAGTLGAGELFF. The CDR3 DNA follows: TGTGCCAGCAGCTTAGCTGGGACACTAGGCGCCGGGGAGCTGTTTTTT.

The chain is built from TRBV5-1 and TRBJ1-6, with a weak D call TRBD1 (5 bases). CDR1 is SGHRS and CDR2 is YFSETQ in the germline V gene. The V gene lost 6 bases and the J gene lost 6 bases, with 13 bases spanning the gap. The CDR3 runs 14 residues. As DNA, the CDR3 is TGCGCCAGCACAGGAGGGGACCCTAATTCACCCCTCCACTTT. This sequence encodes CASTGGDPNSPLHF.

Many counts were recorded for this clonotype. This rearrangement joins TRBV15 to TRBJ2-2; no firm D call. Trimming stripped 5 bases from V and 7 bases from J, with 17 bases between. The CDR3 consists of 15 residues. Germline lookup yields CDR1 LNHNV and CDR2 YYDKDF (reference sequence). CDR3 protein: CATSPIGSMVGELFF. In DNA form, the CDR3 reads TGTGCCACCAGCCCAATCGGATCAATGGTCGGGGAGCTGTTTTTT.

This clonotype occurred many times. This chain uses TRBV20-1 with TRBJ1-6, with D unresolved. This CDR3 comprises 16 residues. Trimming cost V 2 bases and J 7 bases, with 18 bases left between them. CDR1 DFQATT and CDR2 SNEGSKA come from the germline V gene (reference sequence). Written as DNA, the CDR3 is TGCAGTGCTAGATGGGGTGGGAAAGGAGGGAATTCACCCCTCCACTTT. Its protein product is CSARWGGKGGNSPLHF.

The chain is built from TRBV6-2 or TRBV6-3 and TRBJ2-1, with 7 bases fitting TRBD2. Germline V gene sequence: CDR1 MNHEY, CDR2 SVGEGT. The CDR3 spans 15 residues. J was trimmed by 8 bases and V by 0 bases; bases with no gene match: 7. CDR3 bases: TGTGCCAGCAGTTACTCGTCGGGAGGATCCCATGAGCAGTTCTTC. Translated, it gives CASSYSSGGSHEQFF.

In this sample, this clonotype turned up a few times. V usage is TRBV5-1 and J usage is TRBJ2-3; 8 bases agree with TRBD1. Trimming at V came to 5 bases and at J to 5 bases, leaving 7 bases not matched to a gene. Per the germline V gene, CDR1 is SGHRS and CDR2 is YFSETQ. This CDR3 comprises 14 residues. Written as DNA, the CDR3 is TGCGCCAGCAGAACAGGACAGGGTGGAGATACGCAGTATTTT. It translates to CASRTGQGGDTQYF.

The chain has TRBV4-1 and TRBJ1-1; D is uncertain. Trimming left V 1 base short and J 0 bases short, with 9 bases between. Germline lookup yields CDR1 MGHRA and CDR2 YSYEKL. This CDR3 spans 15 amino acids. The CDR3 is CASSQGDSMNTEAFF. The CDR3 bases are TGCGCCAGCAGCCAAGGGGATTCAATGAACACTGAAGCTTTCTTT.

This clonotype was detected only a few times. Here the CDR3 DNA reads TGTGCCAGCAGCCGAGGACCGAACACTGAAGCTTTCTTT. It encodes CASSRGPNTEAFF. V usage is TRBV6-5 and J usage is TRBJ1-1; D remains ambiguous. V lost 6 bases to trimming and J lost 1 base, with 9 bases between them. The CDR3 totals 13 residues. Germline CDR1 reads MNHEY; CDR2 reads SVGAGI.

V gene TRBV7-8 combines with J gene TRBJ1-2; TRBD1 might be the D (5 bases). This CDR3 has 15 amino acids. The germline V and J ends were trimmed by 5 bases and 3 bases, with 16 bases remaining between them. The germline gives CDR1 SGHVS, CDR2 FQNEAQ. CDR3 sequence: CASSPRMGGYYGYTF. The DNA for the CDR3 is TGTGCCAGCAGCCCGCGGATGGGGGGGTACTATGGCTACACCTTC.

This clonotype was recorded at least ten times. V gene TRBV10-2 combines with J gene TRBJ2-3; 7 bases fit TRBD2. Trimming at V came to 10 bases and at J to 1 base, leaving 14 bases not matched to a gene. The CDR3 totals 16 residues. CDR1 is WSHSY and CDR2 is SAAADI in the germline V gene. CDR3 protein: CATRGEGLPGTDTQYF. In DNA, the CDR3 is TGCGCCACCCGGGGGGAGGGCCTCCCTGGCACAGATACGCAGTATTTT.

This sequence joins TRBV4-1 and TRBJ1-3, with D uncertain. The V gene lost 7 bases and the J gene lost 0 bases, with 16 bases spanning the gap. This CDR3 contains 16 residues. Germline assignment: CDR1 MGHRA and CDR2 YSYEKL. For the CDR3, the DNA is TGCGCCAGCACCGCCGCGGACCGGAGCTCTGGAAACACCATATATTTT. Translated, it gives CASTAADRSSGNTIYF.

This clonotype was picked up many times. The chain employs TRBV9 and TRBJ2-3; 13 nucleotides agree with TRBD2. This CDR3 region has 17 residues. Germline CDR1 SGDLS, CDR2 YYNGEE. Trimming took 0 bases from V and 2 from J; bases not matched to a gene: 3. CDR3 DNA: TGTGCCAGCAGCGTAGGTGGGACTAGCGGGGCCACAGATACGCAGTATTTT. Translation gives CASSVGGTSGATDTQYF.

Notes on this clonotype: This may be a read error, as it is one base from a much larger clone. V and J are TRBV6-2 or TRBV6-3 and TRBJ1-5; TRBD1 matches at 8 bases. CDR1 is MNHEY, CDR2 SVGEGT, per germline. Trimming removed 8 bases from V and 2 bases from J; junction bases left unmatched: 20. This CDR3 comprises 19 residues. CDR3 sequence reads: CASRGRGQGEVYGNQPQHF. The CDR3 bases are TGTGCCAGCCGCGGGAGAGGACAGGGAGAGGTTTATGGCAATCAGCCCCAGCATTTT.

As DNA, the CDR3 is TGTGCCAGCAGCTCCTCCGGCACGTATACGAATCAGCCCCAGCATTTT. Its translation: CASSSSGTYTNQPQHF. This chain joins TRBV7-2 and TRBJ1-5; D unclear. The CDR3 covers 16 residues. Germline V gives CDR1 SGHTA, CDR2 FQGNSA. Trimming took off 4 bases at V and 4 bases at J, with 17 bases between the two ends.

A few counts support this clonotype. This chain connects TRBV27 to TRBJ2-5; possible D gene TRBD1, 6 bases. V was cut by 5 bases and J by 2 bases, with 12 bases left in between. Germline assignment: CDR1 MNHEY and CDR2 SMNVEV (reference sequence). The CDR3 totals 14 residues. Here the CDR3 reads CASSPYDRQETQYF. The CDR3 coding sequence is TGTGCCAGCAGTCCATATGACAGGCAAGAGACCCAGTACTTC.

This clonotype was seen a handful of times. The chain recombines TRBV6-2 or TRBV6-3 with TRBJ2-1, with a possible D match to TRBD1 (6 bases). Looked up from germline, CDR1 is MNHEY and CDR2 is SVGEGT. The CDR3 is 16 amino acids. V lost 6 bases and J lost 1, with 16 bases in between. CDR3 in DNA: TGTGCCAGCAGCGCCCAAACAGGGAATTCCTACAATGAGCAGTTCTTC. As protein: CASSAQTGNSYNEQFF.